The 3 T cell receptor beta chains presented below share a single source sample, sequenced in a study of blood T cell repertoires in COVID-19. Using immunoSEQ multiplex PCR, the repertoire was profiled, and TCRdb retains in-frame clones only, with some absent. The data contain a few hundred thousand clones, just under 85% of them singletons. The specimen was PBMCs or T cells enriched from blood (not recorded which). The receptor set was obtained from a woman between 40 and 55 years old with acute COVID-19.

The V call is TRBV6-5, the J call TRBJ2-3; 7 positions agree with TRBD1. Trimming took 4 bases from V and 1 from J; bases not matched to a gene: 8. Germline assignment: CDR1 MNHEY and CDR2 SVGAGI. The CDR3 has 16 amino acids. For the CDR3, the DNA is TGTGCCAGCAGTTCCAATGACAGGGTGGGCACAGATACGCAGTATTTT. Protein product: CASSSNDRVGTDTQYF.

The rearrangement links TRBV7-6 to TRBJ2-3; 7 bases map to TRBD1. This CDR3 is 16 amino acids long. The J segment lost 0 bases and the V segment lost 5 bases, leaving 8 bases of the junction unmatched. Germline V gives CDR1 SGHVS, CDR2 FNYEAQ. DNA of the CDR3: TGTGCCAGCAGCAAAGGGACAGTCCTTAGCACAGATACGCAGTATTTT. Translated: CASSKGTVLSTDTQYF. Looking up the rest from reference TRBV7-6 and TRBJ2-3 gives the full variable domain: GAGVSQSPRYKVTKRGQDVALRCDPISGHVSLYWYRQALGQGPEFLTYFNYEAQQDKSGLPNDRFSAERPEGSISTLTIQRTEQRDSAMYRCASSKGTVLSTDTQYFGPGTRLTVL.

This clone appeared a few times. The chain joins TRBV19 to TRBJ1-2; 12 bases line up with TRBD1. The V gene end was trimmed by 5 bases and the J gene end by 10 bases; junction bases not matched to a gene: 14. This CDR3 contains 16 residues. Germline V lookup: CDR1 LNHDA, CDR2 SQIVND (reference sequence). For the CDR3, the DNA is TGTGCCAGTAGTGCCGGGACAGGGGGCGTGATTGACGTCTACACCTTC. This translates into CASSAGTGGVIDVYTF.